This T cell receptor (beta chain) was identified in a study of cytomegalovirus exposure and HLA in healthy donors. Study context: In an earlier analysis, almost 120 million unique TCR beta sequences were found from some 180 million T cells.

A multiplex PCR was run with 60 Vbeta primers and 13 Jbeta primers. Only in-frame clones appear in the TCRdb table, and some are missing; sequencing was by immunoSEQ multiplex PCR. The sample has roughly 200,000 clones; 60% to 85% are singletons. Germline V CDR1 and CDR2: MNHEY, SVGAGI. The CDR3 contains 13 residues. V lost 4 bases to trimming and J lost 4 bases, with 10 bases between them. Only a few counts were recorded for this clone. Its matching antigen is unknown. Study-level findings and limits: CMV antigen specificity of a few CMV-associated chains was confirmed in vitro. HLA alleles showed associations with around 15,000 TCR beta sequences in a later analysis, at a 0.05 false discovery rate.

The clonotype comes from a male donor in good health and CMV-seronegative. Source material: PBMCs. V is TRBV6-5 and J is TRBJ1-2; D possibly corresponds to TRBD1 (5 bases). The DNA of the CDR3 is TGTGCCAGCAGTTCCAGGGTGGTCTATGGCTACACCTTC. Encoded protein: CASSSRVVYGYTF.